Described below is a single TCR beta chain sequence and its context. This record comes from a study of technical replicates of blood from a handful of donors. Profiling relied on immunoSEQ multiplex PCR, and the TCRdb table lists in-frame clones only, not all of them. The sample records around 50,000 clones, roughly 95% being singletons. Germline lookup yields CDR1 MDHEN and CDR2 SYDVKM. The CDR3 sequence is 13 residues long. Trimming shortened V by 5 bases and J by 2 bases, and 10 bases separated the two germline ends. The sample taken for sequencing was T cells isolated from PBMCs. This TCR was recovered from a human donor in good health. The chain joins TRBV28 to TRBJ2-7; D is ambiguous. In nucleotides, the CDR3 is TGTGCCAGCAGTCAGTCAGGTACCTACGAGCAGTACTTC. Its translation: CASSQSGTYEQYF. The full variable domain, its missing parts supplied by reference TRBV28 and TRBJ2-7, is DVKVTQSSRYLVKRTGEKVFLECVQDMDHENMFWYRQDPGLGLRLIYFSYDVKMKEKGDIPEGYSVSREKKERFSLILESASTNQTSMYLCASSQSGTYEQYFGPGTRLTVT.